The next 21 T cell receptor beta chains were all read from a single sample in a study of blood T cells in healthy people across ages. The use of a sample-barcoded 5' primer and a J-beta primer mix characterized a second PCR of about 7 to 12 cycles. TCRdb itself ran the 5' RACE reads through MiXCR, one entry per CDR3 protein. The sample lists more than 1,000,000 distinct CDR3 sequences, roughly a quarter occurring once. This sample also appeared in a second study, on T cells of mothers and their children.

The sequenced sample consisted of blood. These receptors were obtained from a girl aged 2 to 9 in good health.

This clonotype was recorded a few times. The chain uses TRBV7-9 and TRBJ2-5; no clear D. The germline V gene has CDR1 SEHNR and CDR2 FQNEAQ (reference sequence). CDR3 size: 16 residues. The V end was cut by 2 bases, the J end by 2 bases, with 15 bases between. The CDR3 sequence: CASSLLPSADQETQYF. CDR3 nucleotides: TGTGCCAGCAGCTTATTGCCCTCGGCAGATCAAGAGACCCAGTACTTC.

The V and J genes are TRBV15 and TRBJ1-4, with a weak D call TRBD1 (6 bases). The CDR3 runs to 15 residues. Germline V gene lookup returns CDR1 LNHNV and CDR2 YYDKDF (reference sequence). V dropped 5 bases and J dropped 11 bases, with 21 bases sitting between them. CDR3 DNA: TGTGCCACCAGCGTAGGCGGGACTCCTGGGGGCAAACTGTTTTTT. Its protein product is CATSVGGTPGGKLFF.

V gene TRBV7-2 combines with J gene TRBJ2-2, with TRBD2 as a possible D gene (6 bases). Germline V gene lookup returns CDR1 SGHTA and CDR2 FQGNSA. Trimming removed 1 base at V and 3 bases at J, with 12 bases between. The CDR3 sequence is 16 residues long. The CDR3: CASSLVASVYTGELFF. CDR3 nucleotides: TGTGCCAGCAGCTTAGTAGCTAGCGTCTACACCGGGGAGCTGTTTTTT.

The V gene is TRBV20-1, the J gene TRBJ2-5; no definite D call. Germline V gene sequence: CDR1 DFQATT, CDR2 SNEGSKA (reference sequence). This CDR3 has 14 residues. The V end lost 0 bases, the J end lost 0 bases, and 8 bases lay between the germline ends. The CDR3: CSARDPEDQETQYF. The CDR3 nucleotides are TGCAGTGCTAGAGATCCGGAAGACCAAGAGACCCAGTACTTC.

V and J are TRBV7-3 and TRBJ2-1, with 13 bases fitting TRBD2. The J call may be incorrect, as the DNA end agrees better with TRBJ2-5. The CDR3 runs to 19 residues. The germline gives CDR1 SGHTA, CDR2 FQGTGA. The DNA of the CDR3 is TGTGCCAGCAGCTTTCTCGGACTAGCGGGGGAGGGAACCAAAGAGACCCAGTACTTC. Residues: CASSFLGLAGEGTKETQYF.

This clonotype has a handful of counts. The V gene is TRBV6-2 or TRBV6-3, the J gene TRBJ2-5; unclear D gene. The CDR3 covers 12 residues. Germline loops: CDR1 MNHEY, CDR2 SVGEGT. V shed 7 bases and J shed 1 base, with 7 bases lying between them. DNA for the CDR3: TGTGCCAGCACTCCTAGCCAAGAGACCCAGTACTTC. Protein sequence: CASTPSQETQYF.

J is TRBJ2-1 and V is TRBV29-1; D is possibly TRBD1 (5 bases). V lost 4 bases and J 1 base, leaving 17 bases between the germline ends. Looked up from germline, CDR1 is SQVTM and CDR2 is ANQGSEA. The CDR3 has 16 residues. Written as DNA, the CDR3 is TGCAGCGTTGTGGGGCTACAGTTGGGGTCCTACAATGAGCAGTTCTTC. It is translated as CSVVGLQLGSYNEQFF.

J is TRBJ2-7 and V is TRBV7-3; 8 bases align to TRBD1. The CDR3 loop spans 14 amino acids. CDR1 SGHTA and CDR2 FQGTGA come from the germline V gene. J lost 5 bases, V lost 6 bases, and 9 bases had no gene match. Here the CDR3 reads CASSPAGQGDEQYF. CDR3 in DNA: TGTGCCAGCAGTCCAGCCGGACAGGGAGACGAGCAGTACTTC.

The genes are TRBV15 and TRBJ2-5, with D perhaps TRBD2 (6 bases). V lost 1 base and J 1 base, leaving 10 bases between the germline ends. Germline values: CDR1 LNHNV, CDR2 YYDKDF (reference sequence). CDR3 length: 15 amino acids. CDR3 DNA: TGTGCCACCAGCAGAGTACCGGGAGCCCAAGAGACCCAGTACTTC. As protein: CATSRVPGAQETQYF.

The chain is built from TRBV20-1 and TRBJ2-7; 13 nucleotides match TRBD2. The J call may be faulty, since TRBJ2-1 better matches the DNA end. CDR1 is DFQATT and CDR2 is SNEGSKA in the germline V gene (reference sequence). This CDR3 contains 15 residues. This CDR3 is CSAPPGLAGINEQFF. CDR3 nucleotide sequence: TGCAGTGCTCCCCCGGGACTAGCGGGAATTAATGAGCAGTTCTTC.

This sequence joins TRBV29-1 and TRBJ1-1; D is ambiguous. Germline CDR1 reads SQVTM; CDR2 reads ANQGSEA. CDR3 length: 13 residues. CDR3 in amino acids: CSVMTRMNTEAFF. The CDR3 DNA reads TGCAGTGTGATGACACGCATGAACACTGAAGCTTTCTTT.

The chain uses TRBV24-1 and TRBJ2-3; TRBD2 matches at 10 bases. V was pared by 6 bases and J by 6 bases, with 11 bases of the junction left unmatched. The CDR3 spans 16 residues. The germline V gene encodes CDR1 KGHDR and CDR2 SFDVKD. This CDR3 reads CATSSWTSGPSDTQYF. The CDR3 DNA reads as TGTGCCACCAGTTCTTGGACTAGCGGCCCCTCGGATACGCAGTATTTT.

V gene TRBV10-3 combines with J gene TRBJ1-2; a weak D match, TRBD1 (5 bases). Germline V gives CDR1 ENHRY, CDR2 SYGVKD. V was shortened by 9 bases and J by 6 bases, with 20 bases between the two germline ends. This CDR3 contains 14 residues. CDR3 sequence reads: CAIGFVGTAHGYTF. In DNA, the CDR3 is TGTGCCATAGGCTTTGTGGGGACGGCTCATGGCTACACCTTC.

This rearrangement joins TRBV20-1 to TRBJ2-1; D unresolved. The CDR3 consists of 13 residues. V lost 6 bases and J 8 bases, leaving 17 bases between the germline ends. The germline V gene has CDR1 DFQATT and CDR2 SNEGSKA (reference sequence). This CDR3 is CSASTPEQYEQFF. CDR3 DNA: TGCAGTGCCAGCACGCCAGAACAATATGAGCAGTTCTTC.

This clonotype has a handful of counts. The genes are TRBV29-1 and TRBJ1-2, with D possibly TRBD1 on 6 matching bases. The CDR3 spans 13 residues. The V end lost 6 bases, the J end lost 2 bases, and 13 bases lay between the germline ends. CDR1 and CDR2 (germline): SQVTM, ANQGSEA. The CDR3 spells CSVSGTPNYGYTF. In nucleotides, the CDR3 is TGCAGCGTCTCCGGGACACCCAACTATGGCTACACCTTC.

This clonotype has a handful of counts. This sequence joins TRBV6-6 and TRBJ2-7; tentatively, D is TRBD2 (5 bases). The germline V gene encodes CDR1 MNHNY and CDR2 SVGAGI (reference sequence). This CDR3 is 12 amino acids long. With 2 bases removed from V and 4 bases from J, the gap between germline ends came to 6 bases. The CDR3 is CASSYGRYEQYF. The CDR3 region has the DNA TGTGCCAGCAGTTACGGGAGATACGAGCAGTACTTC.

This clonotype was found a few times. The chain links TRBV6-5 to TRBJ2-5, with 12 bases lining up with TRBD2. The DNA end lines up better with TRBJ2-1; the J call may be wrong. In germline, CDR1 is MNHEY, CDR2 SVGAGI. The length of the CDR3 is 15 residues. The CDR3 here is CASSWTSGIPGEQFF. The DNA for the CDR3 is TGTGCCAGCAGTTGGACTAGCGGGATCCCGGGGGAGCAGTTCTTC.

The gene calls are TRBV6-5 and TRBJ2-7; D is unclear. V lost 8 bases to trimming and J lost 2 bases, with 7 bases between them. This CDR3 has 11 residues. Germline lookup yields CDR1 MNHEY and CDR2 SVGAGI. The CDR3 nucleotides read TGTGCCAGCGGGCTCCCCTACGAGCAGTACTTC. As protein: CASGLPYEQYF.

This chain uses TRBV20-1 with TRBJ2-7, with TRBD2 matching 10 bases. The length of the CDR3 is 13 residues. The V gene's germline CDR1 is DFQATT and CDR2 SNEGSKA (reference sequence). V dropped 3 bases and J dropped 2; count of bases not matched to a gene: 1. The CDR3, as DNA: TGCAGTGCTAGGGGGACTAGCGCCTACGAGCAGTACTTC. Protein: CSARGTSAYEQYF.

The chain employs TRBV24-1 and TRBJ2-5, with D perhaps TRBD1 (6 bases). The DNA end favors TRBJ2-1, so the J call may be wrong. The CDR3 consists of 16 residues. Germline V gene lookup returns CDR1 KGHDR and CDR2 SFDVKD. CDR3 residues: CATSDNDHRVRSEQFF. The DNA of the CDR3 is TGTGCCACCAGTGACAACGACCACAGGGTTCGTAGTGAGCAGTTCTTC.

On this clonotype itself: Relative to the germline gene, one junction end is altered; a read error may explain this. The CDR3 nucleotides read TGTGCCACCAGTGATTCACAGGGCCATAATTCCCCCCTCCACTTT. As protein: CATSDSQGHNSPLHF. The chain links TRBV24-1 to TRBJ1-6, with D maybe TRBD1 (6 bases). The length of the CDR3 is 15 residues. The germline V gene has CDR1 KGHDR and CDR2 SFDVKD.